This TCR beta chain was captured by sequencing in a study of T cells in Graves' hyperthyroidism and ophthalmopathy. Study summary: Specimen type is peripheral blood, collected at initial diagnosis prior to any treatment.

This clonotype was seen repeatedly, ten times or more. Its antigen is not identified. Used for diagnoses were clinical symptoms, serum thyroxine and TRAb, thyroid ultrasound and orbital computed tomography. Researchers amplified the TCR beta CDR3 regions from RNA transcripts. When the TCR CDR3 underwent first-round RT-PCR, the HTBI primer set was used. MiXCR, applied by TCRdb to the multiplex PCR reads, yields one record per CDR3 protein. The table includes over 300,000 distinct CDR3 sequences, more than 11% detected once. Germline V gene data show CDR1 as LGHDT and CDR2 as YNNKEL (reference sequence). The CDR3 is made up of 15 amino acids. The V segment lost 4 bases and the J segment 2 bases; nucleotides outside the gene matches: 5. Study-wide points: For ophthalmopathy, model prediction preceded onset by a median about six months. A model of 13 V-J pairs discriminated ophthalmopathy from stable hyperthyroidism.

The chain carries TRBV3-1 and TRBJ2-1; 7 bases align to TRBD2. The sample was blood. The receptor was derived from a woman in her sixties or seventies with Graves' hyperthyroidism. The CDR3 DNA reads TGTGCCAGCAGCCTCGCCAGCGGGACCTACAATGAGCAGTTCTTC. Translating it yields CASSLASGTYNEQFF.